Presented here are 23 T cell receptor beta chains from one specimen sequenced in a study of T cells in Graves' hyperthyroidism and ophthalmopathy. RNA transcripts yielded amplified TCR beta CDR3 regions. First-round RT-PCR with HTBI primers amplified the TCR CDR3 region. TCRdb itself ran the multiplex PCR reads through MiXCR, one entry per CDR3 protein. The sample yields about 500,000 distinct CDR3 sequences, roughly 17% seen once. The sample was blood. The receptors derive from a woman aged 18-30 years with Graves' hyperthyroidism.

The rearrangement uses TRBV19 and TRBJ2-5; 15 bases map to TRBD2. The CDR3 sequence is 15 residues long. After removal of 6 bases from V and 5 bases from J, the junction contained 4 bases not matched to a gene. The germline V gene encodes CDR1 LNHDA and CDR2 SQIVND (reference sequence). The CDR3 DNA is TGTGCCAGTAGCGGGACTAGCGGGAGGCGGGAGACCCAGTACTTC. It yields the protein CASSGTSGRRETQYF.

The chain joins TRBV7-2 to TRBJ1-2; D is perhaps TRBD1 (5 bases). Per the germline V gene, CDR1 is SGHTA and CDR2 is FQGNSA. V was clipped by 6 bases and J by 5 bases, with 13 bases between them. The CDR3 is 13 residues long. The CDR3 protein is CASRRGGGYGYTF. CDR3 coding DNA: TGTGCCAGCAGGCGGGGGGGTGGGTATGGCTACACCTTC. Complete variable domain (other parts from reference TRBV7-2 and TRBJ1-2): GAGVSQSPSNKVTEKGKDVELRCDPISGHTALYWYRQSLGQGLEFLIYFQGNSAPDKSGLPSDRFSAERTGGSVSTLTIQRTQQEDSAVYLCASRRGGGYGYTFGSGTRLTVV.

V is TRBV6-1 and J is TRBJ2-1; D might be TRBD1 (6 bases). Trimming left V 5 bases short and J 4 bases short, with 21 bases between. The CDR3 is 17 amino acids. CDR1 is MNHNS and CDR2 is SASEGT in the germline V gene. CDR3: CASSFDRSKKLYNEQFF. The DNA of the CDR3 is TGTGCCAGCAGTTTCGACAGGTCGAAGAAGCTTTACAATGAGCAGTTCTTC.

This clonotype was counted many times. The chain employs TRBV7-8 and TRBJ2-7; D uncertain. V shed 4 bases and J shed 8 bases, with 18 bases lying between them. CDR1 is SGHVS and CDR2 is FQNEAQ in the germline V gene. The CDR3 length is 14 residues. DNA for the CDR3: TGTGCCAGCAGCTCTATTGGCAGACCACTCCAGCAGTACTTC. Protein product: CASSSIGRPLQQYF.

With regard to this clonotype: Given the absence of the conserved phenylalanine or tryptophan at the CDR3 end, a read error is likely. The J gene is TRBJ1-2, the V gene TRBV5-1; D remains ambiguous. This CDR3 has 15 residues. Germline V gene lookup returns CDR1 SGHRS and CDR2 YFSETQ. V was cut by 2 bases and J by 0 bases, with 11 bases left in between. CDR3 loop: CASSLYGRANYGYTL. In DNA form, the CDR3 reads TGCGCCAGCAGCTTATACGGCAGAGCTAACTATGGCTACACCCTC.

On this clonotype: Germline is not matched at one junction end, which may reflect a read error. CDR3 in amino acids: CAGSRDRGAFF. The CDR3 DNA follows: TGTGCCGGCAGCCGGGACAGGGGGGCTTTCTTT. This chain joins TRBV27 and TRBJ1-1, with TRBD1 identical over 11 bases. The CDR3 runs 11 residues. Germline CDR1 MNHEY, CDR2 SMNVEV (reference sequence).

This clonotype has just a few counts. The chain links TRBV9 to TRBJ1-2; D is undetermined. Looked up from germline, CDR1 is SGDLS and CDR2 is YYNGEE. The ends were cut back, 5 bases at V and 4 bases at J, with 18 bases in the middle. This CDR3 is 15 amino acids long. This chain's CDR3 is CASSESLASGYGYTF. As DNA, the CDR3 is TGTGCCAGCAGTGAATCCCTGGCGAGTGGCTATGGCTACACCTTC.

This clonotype came up many times. This chain links TRBV6-1 with TRBJ1-2; possibly TRBD1 for D (5 bases). In germline, CDR1 is MNHNS, CDR2 SASEGT. Trimming removed 5 bases at V and 7 bases at J, with 17 bases between. The CDR3 length is 14 residues. This CDR3 is CASSNKQGTGGYTF. The CDR3 region has the DNA TGTGCCAGCAGTAACAAGCAGGGCACTGGTGGCTACACCTTC.

The chain employs TRBV15 and TRBJ1-2; 9 bases map to TRBD1. The V gene's germline CDR1 is LNHNV and CDR2 YYDKDF (reference sequence). Germline trimming cut 0 bases from V and 6 bases from J; bases unmatched to any gene: 8. The CDR3 loop spans 16 amino acids. CDR3 nucleotide sequence: TGTGCCACCAGCAGAGAGCCGCGGGACAGGGAGGATGGCTACACCTTC. Translation gives CATSREPRDREDGYTF.

The sample holds a few counts of this clonotype. V usage is TRBV6-5 and J usage is TRBJ2-5, with D unresolved. Trimming removed 2 bases at V and 5 bases at J, with 9 bases between. This CDR3 is built from 13 residues. Per the germline V gene, CDR1 is MNHEY and CDR2 is SVGAGI. CDR3 nucleotide sequence: TGTGCCAGCAGTTACCTTGGGTTGGAGACCCAGTACTTC. Translation gives CASSYLGLETQYF.

J is TRBJ2-3 and V is TRBV9; 10 bases map to TRBD2. J lost 3 bases, V lost 4 bases, and 5 bases had no gene match. Germline CDR1 and CDR2: SGDLS and YYNGEE. This CDR3 spans 15 amino acids. The CDR3 sequence: CASSHTLAGTDTQYF. CDR3 nucleotides: TGTGCCAGCAGCCACACACTAGCGGGAACAGATACGCAGTATTTT.

Here the CDR3 reads CASSQAAQGPGNTIYF. The CDR3 DNA reads as TGCGCCAGCAGCCAAGCTGCACAGGGACCTGGAAACACCATATATTTT. The rearrangement joins TRBV4-3 to TRBJ1-3; the D gene is possibly TRBD1 (6 bases). V gave up 1 base and J gave up 2 bases, with 12 bases separating them. This CDR3 region has 16 residues. Germline V gene data show CDR1 as LGHNA and CDR2 as YSLEER.

This clonotype was recorded many times. The V and J genes are TRBV12-3 or TRBV12-4 and TRBJ2-2, with 9 bases lining up with TRBD2. With V trimmed by 5 bases and J by 4 bases, 5 bases remained unmatched. CDR3 length: 15 amino acids. The CDR3 DNA reads as TGTGCCAGCAGTCCTAGCGGGGACGGCACCGGGGAGCTGTTTTTT. Its protein product is CASSPSGDGTGELFF.

This clonotype has only a few counts. The rearrangement joins TRBV6-1 to TRBJ2-5; D call uncertain. Germline assignment: CDR1 MNHNS and CDR2 SASEGT. Trimming shortened V by 6 bases and J by 5 bases, and 16 bases separated the two germline ends. There are 14 residues in the CDR3. CDR3 DNA: TGTGCCAGCAGATTGTCTGGGCGCTTTGAGACCCAGTACTTC. Protein sequence: CASRLSGRFETQYF.

V gene TRBV15 combines with J gene TRBJ2-1; no definite D call. This CDR3 is built from 12 residues. The V end was cut by 0 bases, the J end by 13 bases, with 10 bases between. Germline assignment: CDR1 LNHNV and CDR2 YYDKDF (reference sequence). CDR3: CATSRETDLQFF. The CDR3, as DNA: TGTGCCACCAGCAGAGAAACAGATCTTCAGTTCTTC.

The chain carries TRBV15 and TRBJ2-1; D perhaps matches TRBD2 (6 bases). V was cut by 8 bases and J by 0 bases, with 11 bases left in between. Germline V lookup: CDR1 LNHNV, CDR2 YYDKDF (reference sequence). This CDR3 region has 14 residues. The CDR3 sequence is CATGGESSYNEQFF. CDR3 coding DNA: TGTGCCACCGGCGGGGAAAGCTCCTACAATGAGCAGTTCTTC.

This clonotype occurred many times. The chain has TRBV6-1 and TRBJ2-7, with D hard to call. V shed 0 bases and J shed 4 bases, with 13 bases lying between them. The CDR3 spans 15 residues. CDR1 and CDR2 from the germline V gene are MNHNS and SASEGT. In nucleotides, the CDR3 is TGTGCCAGCAGTGAAGCGCCTGGGTCTTCTTACGAGCAGTACTTC. This translates into CASSEAPGSSYEQYF.

In its sample, this clonotype was seen many times. V and J are TRBV12-3 or TRBV12-4 and TRBJ1-2; TRBD1 agrees at 7 bases. V was pared by 6 bases and J by 6 bases, with 13 bases of the junction left unmatched. This CDR3 comprises 15 residues. CDR3 bases: TGTGCCAGCAGCCTGGGACAGATAGGCGTGGATGGCTACACCTTC. It encodes CASSLGQIGVDGYTF.

About this clonotype: The CDR3 end shows no conserved phenylalanine or tryptophan, and so a read error is likely. The chain has TRBV5-1 and TRBJ1-4; no clear D. CDR1 and CDR2 from the germline V gene are SGHRS and YFSETQ. V lost 0 bases and J lost 0, with 12 bases in between. This CDR3 spans 17 amino acids. The CDR3 region is CASSLAPHGTTNEKLFL. The CDR3 region has the DNA TGCGCCAGCAGCTTGGCCCCCCACGGGACAACTAATGAAAAACTGTTTCTT.

The chain couples TRBV19 to TRBJ2-7; D is ambiguous. The CDR3 consists of 13 residues. V lost 1 base to trimming and J lost 5 bases, with 9 bases between them. Germline CDR1 reads LNHDA; CDR2 reads SQIVND (reference sequence). In DNA, the CDR3 is TGTGCCAGTAGTATAGGGCCGGCTAACGAGCAGTACTTC. It translates to CASSIGPANEQYF.

The chain is built from TRBV6-1 and TRBJ1-6, with D unresolved. V was cut by 1 base and J by 10 bases, with 14 bases left in between. The germline gives CDR1 MNHNS, CDR2 SASEGT. There are 15 residues in the CDR3. CDR3 protein: CASSEEWQVGSPLHF. DNA for the CDR3: TGTGCCAGCAGTGAAGAATGGCAGGTCGGATCACCCCTCCACTTT.

This clonotype was recorded a few times. The rearrangement joins TRBV12-3 or TRBV12-4 to TRBJ1-4; D is perhaps TRBD1 (6 bases). V lost 6 bases and J 4 bases, leaving 9 bases between the germline ends. The CDR3 is made up of 13 amino acids. In DNA form, the CDR3 reads TGTGCCAGCAGACAGGACAGTAATGAAAAACTGTTTTTT. This translates into CASRQDSNEKLFF.

This clonotype was observed a few times. This rearrangement joins TRBV4-1 to TRBJ1-6; no firm D call. Deletions cut 0 bases from V and 7 bases from J, with 13 bases between. The CDR3 loop spans 16 amino acids. Per germline, CDR1 MGHRA and CDR2 YSYEKL. CDR3 sequence reads: CASSQEVSLWNSPLHF. As DNA, the CDR3 is TGCGCCAGCAGCCAAGAGGTCTCCCTGTGGAATTCACCCCTCCACTTT.